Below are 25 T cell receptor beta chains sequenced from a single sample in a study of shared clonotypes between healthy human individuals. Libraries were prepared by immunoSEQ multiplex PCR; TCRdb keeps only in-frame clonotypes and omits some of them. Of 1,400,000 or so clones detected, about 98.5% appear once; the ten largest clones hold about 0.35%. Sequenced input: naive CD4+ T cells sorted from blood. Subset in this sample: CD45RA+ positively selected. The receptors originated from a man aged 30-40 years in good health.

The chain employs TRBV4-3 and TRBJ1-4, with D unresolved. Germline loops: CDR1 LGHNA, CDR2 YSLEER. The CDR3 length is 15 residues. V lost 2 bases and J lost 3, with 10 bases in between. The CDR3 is CASSQNKLANEKLFF. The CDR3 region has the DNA TGCGCCAGCAGCCAAAATAAGCTGGCTAATGAAAAACTGTTTTTT.

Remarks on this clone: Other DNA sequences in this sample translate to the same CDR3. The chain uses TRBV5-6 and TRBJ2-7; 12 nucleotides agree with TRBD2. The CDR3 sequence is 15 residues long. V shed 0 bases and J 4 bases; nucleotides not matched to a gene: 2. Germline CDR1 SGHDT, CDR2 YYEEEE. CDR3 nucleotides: TGTGCCAGCAGCTTGGGACTAGCGGGAGATTACGAGCAGTACTTC. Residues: CASSLGLAGDYEQYF.

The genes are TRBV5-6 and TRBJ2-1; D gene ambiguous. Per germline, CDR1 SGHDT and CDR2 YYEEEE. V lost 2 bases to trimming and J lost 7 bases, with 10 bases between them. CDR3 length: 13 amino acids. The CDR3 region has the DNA TGTGCCAGCAGCTTAAGTTCAACGAATGAGCAGTTCTTC. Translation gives CASSLSSTNEQFF.

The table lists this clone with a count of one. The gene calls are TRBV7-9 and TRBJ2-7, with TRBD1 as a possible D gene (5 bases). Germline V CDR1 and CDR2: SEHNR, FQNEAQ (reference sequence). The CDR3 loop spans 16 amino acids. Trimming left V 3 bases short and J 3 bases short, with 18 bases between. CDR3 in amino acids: CASSFPGAASLYEQYF. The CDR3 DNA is TGTGCCAGCAGCTTCCCTGGGGCAGCTTCCCTCTACGAGCAGTACTTC.

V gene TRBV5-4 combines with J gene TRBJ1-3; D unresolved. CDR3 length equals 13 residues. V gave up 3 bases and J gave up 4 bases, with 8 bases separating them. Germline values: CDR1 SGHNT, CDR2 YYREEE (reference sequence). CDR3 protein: CASSSRSGNTIYF. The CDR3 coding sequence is TGTGCCAGCAGCTCCCGATCAGGAAACACCATATATTTT.

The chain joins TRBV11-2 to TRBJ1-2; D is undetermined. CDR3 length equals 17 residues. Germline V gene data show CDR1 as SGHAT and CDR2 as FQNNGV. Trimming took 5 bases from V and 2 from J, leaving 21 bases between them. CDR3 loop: CASSHPRQGPRNYGYTF. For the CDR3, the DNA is TGTGCCAGCAGCCACCCTCGGCAAGGGCCCAGGAACTATGGCTACACCTTC.

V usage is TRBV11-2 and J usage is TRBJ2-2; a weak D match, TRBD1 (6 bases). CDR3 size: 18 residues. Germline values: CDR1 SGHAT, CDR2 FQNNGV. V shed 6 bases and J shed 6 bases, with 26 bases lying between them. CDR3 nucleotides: TGTGCCAGCAGGCCCTTACTTCATCCCAGGGGATCGGCCGGGGAGCTGTTTTTT. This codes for CASRPLLHPRGSAGELFF.

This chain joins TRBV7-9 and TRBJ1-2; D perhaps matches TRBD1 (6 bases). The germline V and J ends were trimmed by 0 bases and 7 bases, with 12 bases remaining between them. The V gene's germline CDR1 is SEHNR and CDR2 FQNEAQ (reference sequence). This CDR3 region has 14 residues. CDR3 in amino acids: CASSLARGLTGYTF. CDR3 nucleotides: TGTGCCAGCAGCTTAGCGAGGGGGTTGACTGGCTACACCTTC. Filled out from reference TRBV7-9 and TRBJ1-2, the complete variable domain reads DTGVSQNPRHKITKRGQNVTFRCDPISEHNRLYWYRQTLGQGPEFLTYFQNEAQLEKSRLLSDRFSAERPKGSFSTLEIQRTEQGDSAMYLCASSLARGLTGYTFGSGTRLTVV.

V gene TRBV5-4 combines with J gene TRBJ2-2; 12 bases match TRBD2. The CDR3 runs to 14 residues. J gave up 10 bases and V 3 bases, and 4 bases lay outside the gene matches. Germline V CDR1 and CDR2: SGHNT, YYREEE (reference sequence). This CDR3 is CASSSASGREELFF. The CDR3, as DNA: TGTGCCAGCAGCTCGGCTAGCGGGAGGGAGGAGCTGTTTTTT.

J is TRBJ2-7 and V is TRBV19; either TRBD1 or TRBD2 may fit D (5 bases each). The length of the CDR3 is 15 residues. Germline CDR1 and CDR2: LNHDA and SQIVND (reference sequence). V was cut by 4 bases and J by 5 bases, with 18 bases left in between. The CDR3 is CASSTTGTGSNEQYF. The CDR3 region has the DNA TGTGCCAGTAGTACGACCGGGACCGGATCTAACGAGCAGTACTTC.

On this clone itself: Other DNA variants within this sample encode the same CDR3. The CDR3 here is CASSLGQPYEQYF. CDR3 nucleotides: TGTGCCAGCAGCTTGGGACAGCCCTACGAGCAGTACTTC. The chain is built from TRBV7-2 and TRBJ2-7, with 7 bases identical to TRBD1. Per the germline V gene, CDR1 is SGHTA and CDR2 is FQGNSA. J was trimmed by 2 bases and V by 3 bases; bases with no gene match: 1. This CDR3 comprises 13 residues.

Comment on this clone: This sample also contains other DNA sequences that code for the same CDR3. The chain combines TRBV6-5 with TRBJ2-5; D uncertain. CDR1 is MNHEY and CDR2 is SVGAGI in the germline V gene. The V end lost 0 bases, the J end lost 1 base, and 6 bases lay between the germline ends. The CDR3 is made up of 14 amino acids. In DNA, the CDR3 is TGTGCCAGCAGTTACTCCCAGCTCCAAGAGACCCAGTACTTC. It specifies CASSYSQLQETQYF.

The CDR3 bases are TGTGCCAGCAGCCTGACAGGGTCCATCGGGGAGCTGTTTTTT. Encoded protein: CASSLTGSIGELFF. V gene TRBV9 combines with J gene TRBJ2-2; 7 positions match TRBD1. The ends lost 4 bases at V and 7 bases at J; junction bases unmatched: 7. CDR3 length: 14 residues. Looked up from germline, CDR1 is SGDLS and CDR2 is YYNGEE.

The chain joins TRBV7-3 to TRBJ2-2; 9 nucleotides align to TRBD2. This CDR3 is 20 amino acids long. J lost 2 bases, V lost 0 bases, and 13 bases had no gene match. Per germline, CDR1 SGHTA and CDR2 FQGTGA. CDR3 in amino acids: CASSLTVSGAGGRNTGELFF. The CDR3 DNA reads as TGTGCCAGCAGCTTAACGGTGTCGGGAGCGGGAGGACGAAACACCGGGGAGCTGTTTTTT.

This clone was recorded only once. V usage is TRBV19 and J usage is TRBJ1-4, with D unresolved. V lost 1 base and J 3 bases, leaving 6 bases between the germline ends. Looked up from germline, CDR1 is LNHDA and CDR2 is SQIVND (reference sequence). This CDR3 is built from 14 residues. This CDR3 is CASSIAPANEKLFF. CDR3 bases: TGTGCCAGTAGTATAGCCCCGGCTAATGAAAAACTGTTTTTT.

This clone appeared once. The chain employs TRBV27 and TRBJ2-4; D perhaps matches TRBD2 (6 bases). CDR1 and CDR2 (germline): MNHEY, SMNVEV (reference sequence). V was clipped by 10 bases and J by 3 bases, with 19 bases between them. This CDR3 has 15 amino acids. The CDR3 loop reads CAIPLGGPFKNIQYF. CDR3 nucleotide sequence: TGTGCCATCCCGCTGGGGGGACCTTTCAAAAACATTCAGTACTTC.

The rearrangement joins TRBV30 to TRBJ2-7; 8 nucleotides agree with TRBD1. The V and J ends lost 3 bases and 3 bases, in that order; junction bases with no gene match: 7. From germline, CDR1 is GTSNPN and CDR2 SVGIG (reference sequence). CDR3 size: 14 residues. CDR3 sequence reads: CAWSPGRGHYEQYF. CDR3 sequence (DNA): TGTGCCTGGAGCCCCGGCAGGGGGCACTACGAGCAGTACTTC.

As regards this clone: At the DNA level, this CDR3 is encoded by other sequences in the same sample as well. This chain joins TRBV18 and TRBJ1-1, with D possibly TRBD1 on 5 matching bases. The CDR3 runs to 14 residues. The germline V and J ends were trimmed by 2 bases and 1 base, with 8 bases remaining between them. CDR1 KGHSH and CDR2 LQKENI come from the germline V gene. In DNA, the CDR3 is TGTGCCAGCTCACCAACGGGGCCGAACACTGAAGCTTTCTTT. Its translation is CASSPTGPNTEAFF. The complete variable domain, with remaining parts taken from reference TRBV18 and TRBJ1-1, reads NAGVMQNPRHLVRRRGQEARLRCSPMKGHSHVYWYRQLPEEGLKFMVYLQKENIIDESGMPKERFSAEFPKEGPSILRIQQVVRGDSAAYFCASSPTGPNTEAFFGQGTRLTVV.

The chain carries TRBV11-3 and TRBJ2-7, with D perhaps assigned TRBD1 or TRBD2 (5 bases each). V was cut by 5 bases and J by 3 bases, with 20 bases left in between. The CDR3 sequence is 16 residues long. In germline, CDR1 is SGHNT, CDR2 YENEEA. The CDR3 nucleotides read TGTGCCAGCAGCCCTGGGGGAGCTAGGACGGACTACGAGCAGTACTTC. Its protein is CASSPGGARTDYEQYF. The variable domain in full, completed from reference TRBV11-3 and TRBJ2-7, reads EAGVVQSPRYKIIEKKQPVAFWCNPISGHNTLYWYLQNLGQGPELLIRYENEEAVDDSQLPKDRFSAERLKGVDSTLKIQPAELGDSAVYLCASSPGGARTDYEQYFGPGTRLTVT.

The CDR3 DNA sequence: TGTGCCAGCAGTGAAGCGCGAAGTCAAGAGACCCAGTACTTC. It translates to CASSEARSQETQYF. J is TRBJ2-5 and V is TRBV2; D not resolved. The V end lost 0 bases, the J end lost 2 bases, and 7 bases lay between the germline ends. Looked up from germline, CDR1 is SNHLY and CDR2 is FYNNEI. The CDR3 runs to 14 residues.

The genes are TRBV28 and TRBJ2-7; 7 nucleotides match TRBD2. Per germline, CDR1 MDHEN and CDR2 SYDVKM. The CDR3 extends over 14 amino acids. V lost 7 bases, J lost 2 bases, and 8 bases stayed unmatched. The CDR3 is CASIESGGTYEQYF. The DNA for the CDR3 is TGTGCCAGCATTGAGTCCGGGGGGACCTACGAGCAGTACTTC.

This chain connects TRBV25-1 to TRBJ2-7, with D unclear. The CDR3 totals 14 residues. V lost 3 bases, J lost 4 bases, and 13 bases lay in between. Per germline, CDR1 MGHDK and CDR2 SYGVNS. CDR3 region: CASSDLGIPYEQYF. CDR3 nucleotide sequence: TGTGCCAGCAGTGACCTGGGGATCCCTTACGAGCAGTACTTC.

This chain's CDR3 is CASLTGQGIGTNEKLFF. In DNA form, the CDR3 reads TGTGCCAGCTTGACGGGACAGGGGATAGGAACTAATGAAAAACTGTTTTTT. This chain joins TRBV14 and TRBJ1-4; 10 bases fit TRBD1. The CDR3 extends over 17 amino acids. Germline V gene sequence: CDR1 SGHDN, CDR2 FVKESK. Germline trimming cut 8 bases from V and 1 base from J; bases unmatched to any gene: 10.

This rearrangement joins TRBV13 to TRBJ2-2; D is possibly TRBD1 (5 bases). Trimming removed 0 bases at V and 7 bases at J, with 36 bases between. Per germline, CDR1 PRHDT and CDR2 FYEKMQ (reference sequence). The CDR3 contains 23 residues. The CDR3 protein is CASSLGPPIPDTPSTGAFGELFF. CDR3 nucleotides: TGTGCCAGCAGCTTAGGCCCTCCGATTCCGGACACTCCCTCGACCGGCGCGTTCGGGGAGCTGTTTTTT.

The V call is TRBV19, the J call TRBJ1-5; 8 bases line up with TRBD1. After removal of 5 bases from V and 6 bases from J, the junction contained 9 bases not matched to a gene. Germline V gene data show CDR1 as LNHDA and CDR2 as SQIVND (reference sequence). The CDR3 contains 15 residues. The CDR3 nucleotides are TGTGCCAGTAGTCTGGTACAGGGGACAGGTCAGCCCCAGCATTTT. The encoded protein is CASSLVQGTGQPQHF. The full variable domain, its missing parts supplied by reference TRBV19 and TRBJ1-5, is DGGITQSPKYLFRKEGQNVTLSCEQNLNHDAMYWYRQDPGQGLRLIYYSQIVNDFQKGDIAEGYSVSREKKESFPLTVTSAQKNPTAFYLCASSLVQGTGQPQHFGDGTRLSIL.